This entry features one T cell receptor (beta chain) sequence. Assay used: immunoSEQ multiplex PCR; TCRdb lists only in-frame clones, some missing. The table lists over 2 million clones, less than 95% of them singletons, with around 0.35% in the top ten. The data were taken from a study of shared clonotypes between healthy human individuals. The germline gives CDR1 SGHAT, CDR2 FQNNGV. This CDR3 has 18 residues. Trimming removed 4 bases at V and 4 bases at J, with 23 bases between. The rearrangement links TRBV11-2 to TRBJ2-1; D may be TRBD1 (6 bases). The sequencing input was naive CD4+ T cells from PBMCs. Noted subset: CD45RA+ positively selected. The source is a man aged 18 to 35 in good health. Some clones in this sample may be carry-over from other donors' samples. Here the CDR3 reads CASSSNSLRDTSYNEQFF. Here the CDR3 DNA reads TGTGCCAGCAGCTCCAATAGTCTTCGGGACACCTCGTACAATGAGCAGTTCTTC. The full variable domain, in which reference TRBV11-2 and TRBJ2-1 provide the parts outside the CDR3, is EAGVAQSPRYKIIEKRQSVAFWCNPISGHATLYWYQQILGQGPKLLIQFQNNGVVDDSQLPKDRFSAERLKGVDSTLKIQPAKLEDSAVYLCASSSNSLRDTSYNEQFFGPGTRLTVL.